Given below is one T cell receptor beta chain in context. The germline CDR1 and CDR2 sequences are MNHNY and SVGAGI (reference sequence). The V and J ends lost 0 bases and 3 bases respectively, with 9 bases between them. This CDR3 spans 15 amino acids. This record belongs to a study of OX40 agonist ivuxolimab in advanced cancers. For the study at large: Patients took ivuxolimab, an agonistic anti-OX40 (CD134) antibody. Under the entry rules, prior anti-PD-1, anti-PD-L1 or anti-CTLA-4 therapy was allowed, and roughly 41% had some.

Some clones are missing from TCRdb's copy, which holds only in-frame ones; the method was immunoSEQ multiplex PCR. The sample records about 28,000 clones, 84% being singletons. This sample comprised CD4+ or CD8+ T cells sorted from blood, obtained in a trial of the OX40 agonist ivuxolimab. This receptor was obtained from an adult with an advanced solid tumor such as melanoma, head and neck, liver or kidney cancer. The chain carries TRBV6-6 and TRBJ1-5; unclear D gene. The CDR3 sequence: CASSYSLGSNQPQHF. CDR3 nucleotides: TGTGCCAGCAGTTACTCGTTAGGGTCCAATCAGCCCCAGCATTTT.